A selection of T cell receptor beta chains follows, all from one sample in a study of OX40 agonist ivuxolimab in advanced cancers. Assay used: immunoSEQ multiplex PCR; TCRdb lists only in-frame clones, some missing. In the table there are about 77,000 clones, more than 80% of which are singletons. Source: CD4+ or CD8+ T cells sorted from blood, taken in a trial of the OX40 agonist ivuxolimab. These receptors came from an adult with an advanced solid tumor such as melanoma, head and neck, liver or kidney cancer. Each CDR3 is given with its conserved first and last residue. The order of the fields is clone size, J gene, V gene, D gene, CDR3 length, CDR3 protein, CDR3 DNA. The D gene is left open where the match is weak. Clone size is stated in some rows and not others, as once, few, many or a class when expanded.

>NA|TRBJ2-7|TRBV4-3|TRBD2|16
CASSLGGSGSRYEQYF
TGCGCCAGCAGCCTTGGGGGGAGCGGGAGTAGGTACGAGCAGTACTTC
>once|TRBJ2-1|TRBV7-6|TRBD2|16
CASSWRLAGVRDEQFF
TGTGCCAGCAGCTGGAGACTAGCGGGAGTTAGGGATGAGCAGTTCTTC
>NA|TRBJ1-3|TRBV11-3|NA|15
CASSRRRDSGNTIYF
TGTGCCAGCAGCCGTCGCAGGGATAGTGGAAACACCATATATTTT
>once|TRBJ2-3|TRBV4-2|TRBD2|17
CASSQGSLAGSTDTQYF
TGTGCCAGCAGCCAAGGTTCTCTAGCGGGTAGCACAGATACGCAGTATTTT
>NA|TRBJ1-5|TRBV30|NA|20
CAWDSGSSRGPSDSNQPQHF
TGTGCCTGGGATTCCGGGTCGTCGAGGGGCCCATCCGATAGCAATCAGCCCCAGCATTTT
>once|TRBJ2-1|TRBV7-3|TRBD2|14
CATARGGRMDEQFF
TGTGCCACCGCCCGCGGCGGGAGAATGGATGAGCAGTTCTTC
>NA|TRBJ2-1|TRBV6-1|TRBD2|15
CASSGKGGGRGEQFF
TGTGCCAGCAGTGGAAAGGGCGGCGGGAGAGGTGAGCAGTTCTTC
>NA|TRBJ2-7|TRBV1|NA|14
CTSSQRRPAYEQYF
TGCACCAGCAGCCAGAGGAGGCCAGCCTACGAGCAGTACTTC
>NA|TRBJ2-7|TRBV5-1|NA|17
CASSLADPGRGAYEQYF
TGCGCCAGCAGCTTGGCTGACCCTGGGAGGGGGGCCTACGAGCAGTACTTC
>NA|TRBJ2-3|TRBV18|NA|14
CASSPPWGTDTQYF
TGTGCCAGCTCACCTCCCTGGGGAACAGATACGCAGTATTTT
>few|TRBJ1-1|TRBV10-3|NA|11
CAIRQGFEAFF
TGTGCCATCAGACAGGGTTTTGAAGCTTTCTTT
>once|TRBJ2-7|TRBV11-3|TRBD2|16
CASSLEPLAGSYEQYF
TGTGCCAGCAGCTTAGAACCCCTAGCGGGATCCTACGAGCAGTACTTC
>NA|TRBJ2-3|TRBV5-4|TRBD1|14
CASSPGQRIDTQYF
TGTGCCAGCAGCCCGGGACAGCGCATAGATACGCAGTATTTT
>NA|TRBJ1-1|TRBV7-2|NA|13
CASSLAPGREAFF
TGTGCCAGCAGCTTAGCACCAGGACGTGAAGCTTTCTTT